This passage covers 23 T cell receptor beta chains from one sample sequenced in a study of blood T cell repertoires in COVID-19. Measured with immunoSEQ multiplex PCR; TCRdb has only the in-frame clones, and not every one. The profile shows 250,000 to 350,000 clones, less than 85% of them singletons. The sample taken for sequencing was PBMCs or T cells enriched from blood (not recorded which). These receptor sequences come from a woman between 50 and 59 years old who had recovered from COVID-19.

The chain combines TRBV2 with TRBJ2-2, with 8 bases matching TRBD2. Germline V gene data show CDR1 as SNHLY and CDR2 as FYNNEI. This CDR3 comprises 15 residues. The junction had 6 bases not matched to a gene; V was cut back by 4 bases and J by 5 bases. This CDR3 is CASSAAGADTGELFF. CDR3 DNA: TGTGCCAGCAGTGCAGCGGGGGCAGATACCGGGGAGCTGTTTTTT.

This chain links TRBV5-6 with TRBJ2-1, with 7 bases identical to TRBD1. Germline loops: CDR1 SGHDT, CDR2 YYEEEE. The CDR3 contains 13 residues. The J segment lost 10 bases and the V segment lost 4 bases, leaving 8 bases of the junction unmatched. This CDR3 is CASSHQGQREQFF. CDR3 coding DNA: TGTGCCAGCAGCCATCAGGGACAGAGAGAGCAGTTCTTC.

V and J are TRBV6-4 and TRBJ2-3; D is unresolved. V gave up 5 bases and J gave up 0 bases, with 12 bases separating them. CDR1 and CDR2 from the germline V gene are MRHNA and SNTAGT. The CDR3 has 15 residues. The CDR3 loop reads CASSRELASTDTQYF. CDR3 in DNA: TGTGCCAGCAGTAGAGAATTAGCTAGCACAGATACGCAGTATTTT.

V and J are TRBV30 and TRBJ1-1; D uncertain. Germline CDR1 reads GTSNPN; CDR2 reads SVGIG (reference sequence). The CDR3 is 13 residues long. V lost 4 bases and J 1 base, leaving 10 bases between the germline ends. The CDR3 is CAWTRERNTEAFF. The CDR3 DNA reads as TGTGCCTGGACACGAGAAAGGAACACTGAAGCTTTCTTT.

Written as DNA, the CDR3 is TGTGCCAGCAGCATCGGACAAATGAACACTGAAGCTTTCTTT. This sequence encodes CASSIGQMNTEAFF. The V gene is TRBV5-5, the J gene TRBJ1-1; weak D call: TRBD1 (5 bases). Germline lookup yields CDR1 SGHKS and CDR2 YYEKEE (reference sequence). The CDR3 loop spans 14 amino acids. Trimming cost V 4 bases and J 0 bases, with 10 bases left between them.

J is TRBJ2-1 and V is TRBV16, with 7 positions matching TRBD2. The CDR3 has 15 amino acids. CDR1 KGHSY and CDR2 FQNENV come from the germline V gene. The junction had 10 bases not matched to a gene; V was cut back by 2 bases and J by 9 bases. In nucleotides, the CDR3 is TGTGCCAGCAGCCAACCGAGCGGGGCCCACAGTGAGCAGTTCTTC. Translated, it gives CASSQPSGAHSEQFF.

A note on this clone: This sequence may be a read error, since a much larger clone differs from it by one base. V usage is TRBV9 and J usage is TRBJ1-1; TRBD1 is a possible D gene (6 bases). Germline lookup yields CDR1 SGDLS and CDR2 YYNGEE. The V end was cut by 0 bases, the J end by 0 bases, with 6 bases between. The CDR3 length is 14 residues. The CDR3 nucleotides are TGTGCCAGCAGCGTAGGGACAGTGAACACTGAAGCTTTCTTT. Amino acid sequence: CASSVGTVNTEAFF.

The rearrangement uses TRBV2 and TRBJ1-4; TRBD1 might be the D (6 bases). The CDR3 covers 15 residues. CDR1 SNHLY and CDR2 FYNNEI come from the germline V gene. The V end was cut by 5 bases, the J end by 3 bases, with 13 bases between. The CDR3 coding sequence is TGTGCCAGCAGTCCTGACAGGACGGCTAATGAAAAACTGTTTTTT. Translation: CASSPDRTANEKLFF.

The chain recombines TRBV4-2 with TRBJ1-2, with 8 bases identical to TRBD1. Germline CDR1 reads LGHNA; CDR2 reads YNFKEQ. V lost 4 bases to trimming and J lost 6 bases; unmatched junction nucleotides: 10. The CDR3 length is 15 residues. CDR3 DNA: TGTGCCAGCAGCCTAGGACAGGGAGAGGAGAATGGCTACACCTTC. Amino acid sequence: CASSLGQGEENGYTF.

The rearrangement uses TRBV7-9 and TRBJ1-2; 8 positions agree with TRBD1. Looked up from germline, CDR1 is SEHNR and CDR2 is FQNEAQ (reference sequence). This CDR3 contains 13 residues. V was clipped by 4 bases and J by 8 bases; unmatched bases: 6. The CDR3 nucleotides are TGTGCCAGCAGCTCGCCGGCAGGGGGCGGCTACACCTTC. This sequence encodes CASSSPAGGGYTF.

V is TRBV19 and J is TRBJ2-1; 8 bases agree with TRBD2. CDR1 is LNHDA, CDR2 SQIVND, per germline (reference sequence). V trimming: 4 bases; J trimming: 6 bases; junction bases outside the gene matches: 5. The CDR3 has 14 residues. The DNA of the CDR3 is TGTGCCAGTAGTAGGGCTAGCGGGCGCAATGAGCAGTTCTTC. Translation: CASSRASGRNEQFF.

In DNA form, the CDR3 reads TGTGCCAGCAGCCCCCAGATGAACAATGAGCAGTTCTTC. Translated, it gives CASSPQMNNEQFF. The chain employs TRBV11-2 and TRBJ2-1; D unresolved. The CDR3 is 13 amino acids. V was pared by 5 bases and J by 5 bases, with 10 bases between. Per the germline V gene, CDR1 is SGHAT and CDR2 is FQNNGV.

This chain joins TRBV5-1 and TRBJ2-3, with 9 bases aligning to TRBD2. Germline V gene lookup returns CDR1 SGHRS and CDR2 YFSETQ. This CDR3 comprises 16 residues. The V gene end was trimmed by 0 bases and the J gene end by 6 bases; junction bases not matched to a gene: 8. CDR3 protein: CASSLALAGGRDTQYF. The CDR3 nucleotides read TGCGCCAGCAGCTTGGCCCTGGCGGGAGGGAGGGATACGCAGTATTTT.

This rearrangement joins TRBV18 to TRBJ1-5; 8 positions agree with TRBD1. Per germline, CDR1 KGHSH and CDR2 LQKENI. The CDR3 is made up of 16 amino acids. The junction had 7 bases not matched to a gene; V was cut back by 3 bases and J by 3 bases. CDR3 protein: CASSPDRGKFNQPQHF. The CDR3 DNA reads as TGTGCCAGCTCACCCGACAGGGGAAAGTTCAATCAGCCCCAGCATTTT.

Concerning this clone itself: The sample carries other DNA sequences with the same CDR3. This sequence joins TRBV7-9 and TRBJ2-7; D is ambiguous. The CDR3 loop spans 11 amino acids. Germline CDR1 SEHNR, CDR2 FQNEAQ (reference sequence). The V end lost 4 bases, the J end lost 2 bases, and 3 bases lay between the germline ends. The CDR3 bases are TGTGCCAGCAGCTCAGCCTACGAGCAGTACTTC. Protein product: CASSSAYEQYF.

This clone has only a few counts. The rearrangement joins TRBV12-3 or TRBV12-4 to TRBJ1-3; TRBD1 is a possible D gene (6 bases). V lost 5 bases and J 5 bases, leaving 10 bases between the germline ends. The CDR3 covers 13 residues. CDR3 sequence: CASSRGDRNTIYF. The CDR3 DNA sequence: TGTGCCAGCAGTCGGGGGGACAGAAACACCATATATTTT.

The V gene is TRBV7-9, the J gene TRBJ2-1; 14 nucleotides line up with TRBD2. This CDR3 has 16 residues. V shed 5 bases, J shed 7 bases, and the junction held 7 bases outside the gene matches. Looked up from germline, CDR1 is SEHNR and CDR2 is FQNEAQ (reference sequence). CDR3 DNA sequence: TGTGCCAGCAGCAAACCGACTAGCGGGAGGGCGAATGAGCAGTTCTTC. It translates to CASSKPTSGRANEQFF. The full variable domain, rest sourced from reference TRBV7-9 and TRBJ2-1, is DTGVSQNPRHKITKRGQNVTFRCDPISEHNRLYWYRQTLGQGPEFLTYFQNEAQLEKSRLLSDRFSAERPKGSFSTLEIQRTEQGDSAMYLCASSKPTSGRANEQFFGPGTRLTVL.

This clone showed up just a few times. The V and J genes are TRBV4-2 and TRBJ1-6, with TRBD1 matching over 9 bases. CDR3 length: 16 amino acids. The trim removed 4 bases at V and 10 bases at J, leaving 11 bases unmatched. Germline V gives CDR1 LGHNA, CDR2 YNFKEQ. The CDR3 sequence: CASSPNSDRGGSPLHF. As DNA, the CDR3 is TGTGCCAGCAGCCCGAATTCGGACAGGGGAGGGTCACCCCTCCACTTT.

The chain joins TRBV6-5 to TRBJ1-2, with 8 bases lining up with TRBD1. The CDR3 has 13 residues. The ends lost 8 bases at V and 3 bases at J; junction bases unmatched: 5. CDR1 and CDR2 (germline): MNHEY, SVGAGI. The CDR3 here is CASADRGDYGYTF. The CDR3 bases are TGTGCCAGCGCTGACAGGGGAGACTATGGCTACACCTTC.

This clone has just one count. This chain joins TRBV6-5 and TRBJ2-7, with 10 bases fitting TRBD2. The CDR3 sequence is 15 residues long. CDR1 MNHEY and CDR2 SVGAGI come from the germline V gene. V dropped 6 bases and J dropped 4; count of bases not matched to a gene: 9. For the CDR3, the DNA is TGTGCCAGCAGGCAGGGACTAGCGAATCTTTACGAGCAGTACTTC. Its protein product is CASRQGLANLYEQYF.

This clone was observed a single time. The chain joins TRBV11-2 to TRBJ2-1; the match to TRBD2 covers 8 bases. The germline gives CDR1 SGHAT, CDR2 FQNNGV. After removal of 2 bases from V and 8 bases from J, the junction contained 8 bases not matched to a gene. This CDR3 has 15 residues. CDR3 DNA sequence: TGTGCCAGCAGCTTAAGAGCGGGAGCCGTAGATGAGCAGTTCTTC. Its protein product is CASSLRAGAVDEQFF.

The genes are TRBV30 and TRBJ2-1; 8 positions match TRBD2. Unmatched junction bases numbered 7, after V lost 5 bases and J lost 4 bases. The CDR3 is 14 residues long. From germline, CDR1 is GTSNPN and CDR2 SVGIG (reference sequence). The DNA of the CDR3 is TGTGCCTGGGCGAGCGGGAGTGGGTACAATGAGCAGTTCTTC. Translation gives CAWASGSGYNEQFF.

CDR3 region: CASGPLGYGYTF. The CDR3 DNA sequence: TGTGCAAGTGGCCCCCTAGGCTATGGCTACACCTTC. This rearrangement joins TRBV2 to TRBJ1-2; D not resolved. CDR1 is SNHLY and CDR2 is FYNNEI in the germline V gene. This CDR3 is built from 12 residues.